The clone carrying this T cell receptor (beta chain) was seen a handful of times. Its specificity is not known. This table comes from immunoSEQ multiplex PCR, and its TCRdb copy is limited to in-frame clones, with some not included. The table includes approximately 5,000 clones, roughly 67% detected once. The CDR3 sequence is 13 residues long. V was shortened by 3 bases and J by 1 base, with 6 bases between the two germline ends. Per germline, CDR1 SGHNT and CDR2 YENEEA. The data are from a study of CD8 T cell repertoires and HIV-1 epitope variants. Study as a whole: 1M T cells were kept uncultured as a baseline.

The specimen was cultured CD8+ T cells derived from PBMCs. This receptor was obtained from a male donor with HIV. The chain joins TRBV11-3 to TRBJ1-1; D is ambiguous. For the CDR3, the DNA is TGTGCCAGCAGCTTCGCCGGGAACACTGAAGCTTTCTTT. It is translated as CASSFAGNTEAFF.